The rows below give T cell receptor beta chains drawn from one sample of a study of blood T cell repertoires in COVID-19. Profiling relied on immunoSEQ multiplex PCR, and the TCRdb table lists in-frame clones only, not all of them. Here the sample spans around 220,000 clones, approximately 86% being singletons. The specimen sequenced was PBMCs or T cells enriched from blood (not recorded which). The receptors come from a woman aged 25-40 years with acute COVID-19. The CDR3 runs from the conserved cysteine through the conserved F or W. Each record gives: V gene, clone size, D gene, J gene, CDR3 protein, CDR3 DNA. A D gene is named only where the DNA matches it firmly. Only part of the rows carry a size: once, few, many, or a class if the clone is expanded.

TRBV29-1,-,-,TRBJ1-2,CSVYLHGPGVGYTF,TGCAGCGTTTACCTTCACGGGCCAGGGGTAGGCTACACCTTC
TRBV7-9,-,TRBD2,TRBJ2-3,CASSLHAIGGGGDTQYF,TGTGCCAGCAGCCTACATGCGATTGGCGGGGGAGGGGATACGCAGTATTTT
TRBV18,-,-,TRBJ1-5,CASSPTEGNQPQHF,TGTGCCAGCTCACCGACCGAGGGCAATCAGCCCCAGCATTTT
TRBV7-3,-,-,TRBJ2-1,CASSPRPGLPLNEQFF,TGTGCCAGCAGCCCCCGTCCGGGACTCCCCTTAAATGAGCAGTTCTTC
TRBV27,-,TRBD1,TRBJ1-2,CASSFDRVHGYTF,TGTGCCAGCAGCTTCGACAGGGTGCATGGCTACACCTTC
TRBV6-5,-,-,TRBJ1-5,CASTPSGNQPQHF,TGTGCCAGCACCCCAAGCGGCAATCAGCCCCAGCATTTT
TRBV6-1,-,TRBD1,TRBJ1-6,CASSDRQGNSPLHF,TGTGCCAGCAGTGATAGACAGGGAAATTCACCCCTCCACTTT
TRBV29-1,-,TRBD1,TRBJ2-1,CSVGEGQGYNEQFF,TGCAGCGTTGGGGAGGGACAGGGGTACAATGAGCAGTTCTTC
TRBV9,-,TRBD1,TRBJ1-1,CASSLSPGTGPPNTEAFF,TGTGCCAGCAGCTTATCACCCGGGACAGGGCCACCGAACACTGAAGCTTTCTTT
TRBV28,-,-,TRBJ2-7,CASSTNYEQYF,TGTGCCAGCAGTACTAATTACGAGCAGTACTTC
TRBV24-1,-,-,TRBJ2-3,CATSGSEGGADTQYF,TGTGCCACCAGTGGGTCGGAGGGAGGTGCAGATACGCAGTATTTT
TRBV29-1,-,-,TRBJ2-3,CSVGFENRATDTQYF,TGCAGCGTTGGTTTTGAGAACAGAGCCACAGATACGCAGTATTTT
TRBV4-3,few,-,TRBJ1-4,CASSQTVYNEKLFF,TGCGCCAGCAGCCAGACAGTCTATAATGAAAAACTGTTTTTT
TRBV19,-,-,TRBJ1-5,CASTPAAVGNQPQHF,TGTGCCAGTACCCCTGCCGCGGTCGGCAATCAGCCCCAGCATTTT
TRBV7-3,-,TRBD2,TRBJ2-1,CASSSNQLAGGYNEQFF,TGTGCCAGCAGCTCTAATCAATTAGCGGGGGGCTACAATGAGCAGTTCTTC
TRBV5-4,-,-,TRBJ2-1,CASSYHSDWYNEQFF,TGTGCCAGCAGCTATCACTCGGACTGGTACAATGAGCAGTTCTTC
TRBV10-2,-,-,TRBJ1-1,CASSESVHSTNTEAFF,TGCGCCAGCAGTGAGTCGGTCCACAGTACAAACACTGAAGCTTTCTTT
TRBV28,once,TRBD1,TRBJ1-5,CASSPQGESDQPQHF,TGTGCCAGCAGTCCCCAGGGGGAGAGTGATCAGCCCCAGCATTTT
TRBV2,-,-,TRBJ2-1,CASSERQSYNEQFF,TGTGCCAGCAGTGAAAGACAAAGCTACAATGAGCAGTTCTTC
TRBV7-3,-,-,TRBJ2-5,CASSFTGWGETQYF,TGTGCCAGCAGCTTCACGGGGTGGGGAGAGACCCAGTACTTC
TRBV11-2,once,TRBD2,TRBJ2-1,CASSLVLAGGHNEQFF,TGTGCCAGCAGCTTAGTGCTAGCGGGAGGCCACAATGAGCAGTTCTTC
TRBV16,-,TRBD2,TRBJ2-7,CASSPYPGSAGTSGYEQYF,TGTGCCAGCAGCCCATACCCGGGATCCGCGGGGACTAGCGGCTACGAGCAGTACTTC
TRBV7-3,-,TRBD2,TRBJ2-1,CASSLSGGYNEQFF,TGTGCCAGCAGCCTGAGCGGGGGGTACAATGAGCAGTTCTTC
TRBV30,-,TRBD1,TRBJ1-5,CAWSVQGALYQPQHF,TGTGCCTGGAGTGTCCAGGGGGCATTATATCAGCCCCAGCATTTT
TRBV7-3,-,-,TRBJ2-1,CASSPQGITYNEQFF,TGTGCCAGCAGCCCACAGGGAATTACCTACAATGAGCAGTTCTTC
TRBV7-3,once,TRBD1,TRBJ2-3,CASSPQGTGLLDTQYF,TGTGCCAGCAGCCCTCAAGGGACAGGGTTGTTAGATACGCAGTATTTT
TRBV5-6,once,TRBD1,TRBJ2-1,CASSPDRGPYNEQFF,TGTGCCAGCAGCCCGGACAGGGGGCCCTACAATGAGCAGTTCTTC